Each of the 10 T cell receptor beta chains below was sequenced from the same sample in a study of control samples from healthy donors and cancer patients. Only in-frame clones appear in the TCRdb table, and some are missing; sequencing was by immunoSEQ multiplex PCR. The table records about 130,000 clones, about 95% of them present only once. Sequencing was carried out using blood. These TCRs come from a man aged 25-45 years in good health.

V is TRBV5-1 and J is TRBJ1-5; 7 positions match TRBD1. CDR1 SGHRS and CDR2 YFSETQ come from the germline V gene. V was clipped by 2 bases and J by 7 bases; unmatched bases: 3. CDR3 size: 13 residues. The DNA of the CDR3 is TGCGCCAGCAGCTTCGACAGGGACCAGCCCCAGCATTTT. Amino acid sequence: CASSFDRDQPQHF. The full variable domain, completed using reference TRBV5-1 and TRBJ1-5, is KAGVTQTPRYLIKTRGQQVTLSCSPISGHRSVSWYQQTPGQGLQFLFEYFSETQRNKGNFPGRFSGRQFSNSRSEMNVSTLELGDSALYLCASSFDRDQPQHFGDGTRLSIL.

The rearrangement joins TRBV7-9 to TRBJ1-4; tentatively, D is TRBD1 (6 bases). V shed 2 bases and J shed 5 bases, with 12 bases lying between them. The germline V gene has CDR1 SEHNR and CDR2 FQNEAQ (reference sequence). CDR3 size: 15 residues. CDR3 loop: CASSLKSGENEKLFF. The CDR3 nucleotides read TGTGCCAGCAGCTTAAAATCAGGGGAAAATGAAAAACTGTTTTTT.

The chain carries TRBV28 and TRBJ2-2, with 8 nucleotides matching TRBD2. The CDR3 length is 15 residues. V shed 9 bases and J 4 bases; nucleotides not matched to a gene: 10. Germline V CDR1 and CDR2: MDHEN, SYDVKM. CDR3 coding DNA: TGTGCCAGGACCGGGCACCTAGCGGGCACCGGGGAGCTGTTTTTT. Its protein product is CARTGHLAGTGELFF.

This chain links TRBV27 with TRBJ1-6, with no clear D. The CDR3 consists of 18 residues. CDR1 and CDR2 (germline): MNHEY, SMNVEV (reference sequence). Deletions cut 0 bases from V and 16 bases from J, with 28 bases between. CDR3 region: CASSLSKLEEITRVPLHF. CDR3 DNA: TGTGCCAGCAGTTTATCGAAGCTGGAAGAGATAACTAGGGTCCCACTCCACTTT.

The chain couples TRBV3-1 (or the pseudogene TRBV3-2) to TRBJ1-1, with TRBD1 matching 7 bases. Germline V gene sequence: CDR1 LGHDT, CDR2 YNNKEL (reference sequence). The CDR3 contains 15 residues. V lost 5 bases to trimming and J lost 4 bases; unmatched junction nucleotides: 10. CDR3 bases: TGTGCCAGCAGCAGCCGAGACAGGGTTGGCACTGAAGCTTTCTTT. It is translated as CASSSRDRVGTEAFF.

The chain recombines TRBV5-1 with TRBJ2-1; tentative D call: TRBD1 (5 bases). CDR3 size: 16 residues. Trimming shortened V by 3 bases and J by 2 bases, and 15 bases separated the two germline ends. Germline-derived CDR1 and CDR2 are SGHRS and YFSETQ. CDR3 DNA sequence: TGCGCCAGCAGCTCTCCCACTTTAGGGGCCTACAATGAGCAGTTCTTC. It codes for CASSSPTLGAYNEQFF.

The chain has TRBV28 and TRBJ2-7; D remains ambiguous. Germline V CDR1 and CDR2: MDHEN, SYDVKM. This CDR3 region has 14 residues. V was shortened by 3 bases and J by 0 bases, with 9 bases between the two germline ends. CDR3 in DNA: TGTGCCAGCAGTTTCTCCGGAAACTCCTACGAGCAGTACTTC. Its translation is CASSFSGNSYEQYF.

The V call is TRBV21-1, the J call TRBJ1-5. TRBV21-1 is a listed pseudogene. The CDR3 extends over 14 amino acids. The CDR3 spells CASRLLGEDQPQHF. For the CDR3, the DNA is TGTGCCAGCAGACTCCTGGGAGAAGATCAGCCCCAGCATTTT.

The V call is TRBV25-1, the J call TRBJ2-5, with 8 bases lining up with TRBD1. V trimming: 2 bases; J trimming: 4 bases; junction bases outside the gene matches: 6. From germline, CDR1 is MGHDK and CDR2 SYGVNS. The CDR3 has 15 amino acids. The CDR3 sequence is CASSERTGLGETQYF. In DNA, the CDR3 is TGTGCCAGCAGTGAAAGGACAGGGCTTGGAGAGACCCAGTACTTC.

The V and J genes are TRBV6-5 and TRBJ1-6; 8 bases match TRBD1. The CDR3 has 14 residues. Germline V gene lookup returns CDR1 MNHEY and CDR2 SVGAGI. The trim removed 0 bases at V and 12 bases at J, leaving 4 bases unmatched. CDR3 sequence (DNA): TGTGCCAGCAGTTACTCGACAGGGGCGAAACCCCTCCACTTT. Its translation: CASSYSTGAKPLHF.